This T cell receptor beta chain was obtained from a study of shared clonotypes between healthy human individuals. Across the study: CD4 naive cells filled three plates per donor, CD4 memory three, CD8 naive two and CD8 memory one.

Worth noting for this clone: The antigen remains undetermined. This CDR3 is also generated by other DNA sequences in the sample.

Naive CD8 isolation took CD45RO-negative cells positively selected for CCR7 and excluded terminally differentiated effector memory CD45RA+ cells. TCRdb's table, derived via immunoSEQ multiplex PCR, lists solely in-frame clones and lacks some. The sample lists around 2,000,000 clones; approximately 95% were seen once. This CDR3 is 14 amino acids long. Germline CDR1 is LGHNA and CDR2 is YSLEER. V lost 5 bases and J lost 1, with 12 bases in between. Regarding the study as a whole: In the sorted subsets, rarefaction showed sequencing was incomplete despite large depth.

Sequences were obtained from naive CD8+ T cells sorted from blood. The clonotype comes from a man between 18 and 35 years old in good health. The chain uses TRBV4-3 and TRBJ2-7; tentative D call: TRBD2 (5 bases). CDR3 amino acids: CASSSTTGSYEQYF. CDR3 DNA sequence: TGCGCCAGCAGCTCTACCACGGGGTCCTACGAGCAGTACTTC.